This TCR beta chain was found in a study of Ad26.COV2.S vaccination and SARS-CoV-2 variants (dated by TCRdb to the early 2020s). With respect to the entire study: Vaccine-arm donors were drawn from COV1001, a multicentre, randomized, double-blind, placebo-controlled phase I-IIa trial of Ad26.COV2.S in healthy adults. Ad26.COV2.S was administered intramuscularly at a dose of 5x10^10 or 1x10^11 viral particles, either as one shot or as two shots given 56 days apart. Blinding of investigators to trial group allocation was maintained during experiments and outcome assessment. The TCR-sequenced set comprised approximately 30 samples: around 20 Ad26.COV2.S vaccine recipients, 5 placebo recipients and 8 SARS-CoV-2 convalescent individuals. TCRbeta repertoire sequencing was used to assess the specificity and breadth of SARS-CoV-2-reactive T cell receptors after Ad26.COV2.S vaccination. Trial participants were randomized into five groups of five, in which low-dose or high-dose Ad26.COV2.S was given once or twice, or placebo was given on both occasions.

The sample's treatment or condition, from its label and the paper: some 20 received Ad26.COV2.S at low or high dose, single or two shots; about 5 received placebo; per-sample allocation not given. For vaccine and placebo recipients, the sequenced repertoires came from samples collected on day 63 after the first injection. Cohort 1b enrolled about two dozen adults aged 18-55 years at a single site in Boston, USA, between 29 July and 7 August 2020. As a vaccine, Ad26.COV2.S was a replication-incompetent adenovirus type 26 vector that expressed a prefusion-stabilized SARS-CoV-2 spike protein derived from the original Wuhan strain. The junction carries 7 bases between V and J, which are trimmed by 4 bases and 6 bases respectively. CDR1 and CDR2, looked up from the germline V gene, are SGHTS and YDEGEE. Its CDR3 holds 11 amino acids, cysteine through phenylalanine. Only CDR3 DNA is held: 33 bases, read in frame from base 1.

The immunoSEQ Assay was the method used to sequence TCRbeta CDR3 regions. After extraction, genomic DNA underwent amplification by bias-controlled multiplex PCR, followed by high-throughput sequencing. For the original study's pipeline: To quantify the absolute abundance of each unique TCRbeta CDR3 region, sequences were collapsed and filtered. T cell fraction was estimated by normalization of TCRbeta template counts to usable DNA, with usable DNA being measured through amplification of reference genes present in all nucleated cells. Repertoire TCRs were annotated as SARS-CoV-2-specific by exact matching of V gene, CDR3 amino acid sequence and J gene to a known reactive TCR set. The reference SARS-CoV-2 TCR set came from MIRA and was filtered for enrichment in COVID-19-positive ImmuneCODE repertoires, removing public or cross-reactive TCRs. Using the MIRA antigens, annotated TCRs were further analysed by specific ORF or by position within an ORF. Depth was the summed frequency of annotated unique rearrangements, while breadth was defined as annotated unique rearrangements over total unique productive rearrangements. Two-sided Wilcoxon rank-sum tests were applied when comparing TCR breadth between groups. Here the immuneACCESS table is served through TCRdb, limited to in-frame sequences with V and J called. Missing clones are a known gap in these copies; in checked studies unresolved V genes cover under half, and the rest lacks a known reason. The V and J calls and clone size were taken over from that table, and D and trimming were inferred from the DNA. The sample table records about 350,000 clones; approximately 90% of these occur just once. The top ten clones comprise around 4.5% of the sample.

Broad study findings and their caveats: Vaccine and placebo recipients had similar non-spike TCR breadth, a finding consistent with the vaccine containing only spike. Compared with placebo recipients, Ad26.COV2.S recipients showed higher spike-specific TCR breadth (P = 0.0014). The authors noted that the TCR breadth and depth analyses may have underestimated total T cell responses. The study was not powered for comparison of responses between vaccine doses or regimens. After vaccination, substantial breadth of spike-specific CD8+ and CD4+ T cell responses was reported.

In the case of this clone: Its antigen has not been determined. No base qualities exist here, and no much larger clone lies one base off it.

The chain is encoded by TRBV5-8 joined to TRBJ1-1, with the D gene not confidently named. The sample in question was peripheral blood, obtained in a trial of Ad26.COV2.S vaccine versus placebo. The origin of this receptor is a person between 18 and 60 years old who received the Ad26.COV2.S COVID-19 vaccine or a placebo. Here the CDR3 is given as CASSRSSEAFF. The sequence in DNA is TGTGCCAGCAGCCGTAGCTCTGAAGCTTTCTTT.